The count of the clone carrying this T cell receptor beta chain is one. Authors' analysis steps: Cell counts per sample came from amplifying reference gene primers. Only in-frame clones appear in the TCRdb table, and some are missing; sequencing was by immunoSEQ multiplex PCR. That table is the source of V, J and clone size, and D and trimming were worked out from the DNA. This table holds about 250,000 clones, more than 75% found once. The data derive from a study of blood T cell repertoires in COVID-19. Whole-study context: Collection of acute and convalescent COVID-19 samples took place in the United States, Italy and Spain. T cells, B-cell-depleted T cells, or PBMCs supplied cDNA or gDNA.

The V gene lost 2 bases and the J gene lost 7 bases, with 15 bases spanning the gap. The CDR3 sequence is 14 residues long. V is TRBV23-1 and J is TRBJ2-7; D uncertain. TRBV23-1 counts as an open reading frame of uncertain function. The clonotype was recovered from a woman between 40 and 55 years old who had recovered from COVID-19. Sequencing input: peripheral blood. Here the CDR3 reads CASSQAQALGEQYV. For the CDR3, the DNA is TGCGCCAGCAGTCAAGCCCAGGCCCTTGGGGAGCAGTACGTC.